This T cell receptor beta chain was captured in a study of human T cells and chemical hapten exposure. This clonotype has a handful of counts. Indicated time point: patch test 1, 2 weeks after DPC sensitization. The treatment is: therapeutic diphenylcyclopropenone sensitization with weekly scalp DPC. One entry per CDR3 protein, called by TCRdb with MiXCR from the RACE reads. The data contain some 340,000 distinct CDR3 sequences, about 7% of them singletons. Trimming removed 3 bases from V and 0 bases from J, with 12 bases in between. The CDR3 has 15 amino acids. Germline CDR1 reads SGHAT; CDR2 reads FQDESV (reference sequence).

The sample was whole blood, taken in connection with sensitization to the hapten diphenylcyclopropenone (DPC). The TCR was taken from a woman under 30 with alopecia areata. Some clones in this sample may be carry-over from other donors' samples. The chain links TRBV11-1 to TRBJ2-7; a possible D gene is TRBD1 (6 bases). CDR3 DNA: TGTGCCAGCAGCTTCAGGGGCCATCGCTCCTACGAGCAGTACTTC. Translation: CASSFRGHRSYEQYF.